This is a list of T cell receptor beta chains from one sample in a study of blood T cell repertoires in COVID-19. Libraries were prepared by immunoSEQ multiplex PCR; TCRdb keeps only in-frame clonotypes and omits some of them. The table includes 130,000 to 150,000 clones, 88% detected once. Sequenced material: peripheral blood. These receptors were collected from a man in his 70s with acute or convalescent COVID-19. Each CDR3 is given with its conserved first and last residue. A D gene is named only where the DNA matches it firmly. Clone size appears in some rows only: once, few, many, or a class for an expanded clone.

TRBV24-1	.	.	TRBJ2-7	TGTGCCACAGTGATTTGGGAAGCGGTAAGCTCCTACGAGCAGTACTTC	CATVIWEAVSSYEQYF
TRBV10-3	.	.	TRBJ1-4	TGTGCCATCAGTACAGGCCAACAGGAAAAACTGTTTTTT	CAISTGQQEKLFF
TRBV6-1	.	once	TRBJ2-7	TGTGCCAGCAGTGAATTAGCCAGCTCCTACGAGCAGTACTTC	CASSELASSYEQYF
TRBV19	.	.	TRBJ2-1	TGTGCCAGTAGTATAGGGCGGGGCACCTACAATGAGCAGTTCTTC	CASSIGRGTYNEQFF
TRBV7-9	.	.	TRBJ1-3	TGTGCCAGCAGCTCTGACCCGAAAGGGGCCTCTGGAAACACCATATATTTT	CASSSDPKGASGNTIYF
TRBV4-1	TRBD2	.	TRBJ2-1	TGCGCCAGCAGCCAAGATCAACGGGAGGGATCCTACAATGAGCAGTTCTTC	CASSQDQREGSYNEQFF
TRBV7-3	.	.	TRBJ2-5	TGTGCCAGCAGCTTACTACCGGGGAGGGAGACCCAGTACTTC	CASSLLPGRETQYF
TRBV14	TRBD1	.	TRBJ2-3	TGTGCCAGCAGCCAAGTCCGACAGGGGCAGGGTACGCAGTATTTT	CASSQVRQGQGTQYF
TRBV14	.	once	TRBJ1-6	TGTGCCAGCAGCCCAGGGACTACCCAGCAGGGGTTTAATTCACCCCTCCACTTT	CASSPGTTQQGFNSPLHF
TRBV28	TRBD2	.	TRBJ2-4	TGTGCCAGCAGCCAGACTAGCGGGAGGGGTTTCGCCAAAAACATTCAGTACTTC	CASSQTSGRGFAKNIQYF
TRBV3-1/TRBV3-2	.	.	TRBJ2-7	TGTGCCAGCAGCCCGTTCGGCTACGAGCAGTACTTC	CASSPFGYEQYF
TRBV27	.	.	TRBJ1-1	TGTGCCAGCAGTCCTGGGAGCGGAGGGAACACTGAAGCTTTCTTT	CASSPGSGGNTEAFF
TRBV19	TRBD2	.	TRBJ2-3	TGTGCCAGTAGTATACTAGCGGCCACAGATACGCAGTATTTT	CASSILAATDTQYF
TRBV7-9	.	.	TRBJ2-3	TGTGCCAGCAGCTGGGGCGGCACAGATACGCAGTATTTT	CASSWGGTDTQYF
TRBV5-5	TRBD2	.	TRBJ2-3	TGTGCCAGCAGCCGACTAGCGGGGGGCGGCTCGGATACGCAGTATTTT	CASSRLAGGGSDTQYF
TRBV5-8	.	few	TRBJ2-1	TGTGCCAGCCTTCTAGCTCGAAGGAGTCTCTACAATGAGCAGTTCTTC	CASLLARRSLYNEQFF
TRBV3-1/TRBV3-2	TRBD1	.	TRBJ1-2	TGTGCCAGCAGCCTCGGACAGGGAAGGGTTATGAATGGCTACACCTTC	CASSLGQGRVMNGYTF
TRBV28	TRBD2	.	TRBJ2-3	TGTGCCAGCAGTCAAAGGCTAGCGGGCACAGATACGCAGTATTTT	CASSQRLAGTDTQYF
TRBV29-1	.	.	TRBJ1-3	TGCAGCGCGCAGGGGCCTGGAAACACCATATATTTT	CSAQGPGNTIYF
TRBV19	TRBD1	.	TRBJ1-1	TGTGCCAGTAGTGTGACAGGGGAGACCGAAGCTTTCTTT	CASSVTGETEAFF
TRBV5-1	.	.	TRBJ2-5	TGCGCCAGCAGCTTCGACCCCAGGGGATCAGAGACCCAGTACTTC	CASSFDPRGSETQYF
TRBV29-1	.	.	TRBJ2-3	TGCAGCGTCTCCCGTGGGGGGGGCATAGATACGCAGTATTTT	CSVSRGGGIDTQYF
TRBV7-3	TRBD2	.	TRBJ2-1	TGTGCCAGCAGCCGTGGACTAGCGGGAAACAATGAGCAGTTCTTC	CASSRGLAGNNEQFF
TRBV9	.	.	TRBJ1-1	TGTGCCAGCAGCGTAGCCATGAACACTGAAGCTTTCTTT	CASSVAMNTEAFF
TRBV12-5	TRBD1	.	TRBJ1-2	TGTGCTAGTGGCCTATCGGACAGGGCCTCATATGGCTACACCTTC	CASGLSDRASYGYTF
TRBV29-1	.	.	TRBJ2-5	TGCAGCGTTGAAGTGGTTACCGGAGAGACCCAGTACTTC	CSVEVVTGETQYF
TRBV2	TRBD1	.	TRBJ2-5	TGTGCCAGCAGAGTTCGGGACAGGGAAAGGGAGACCCAGTACTTC	CASRVRDRERETQYF
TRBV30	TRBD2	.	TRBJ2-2	TGTGCCTGGAGTGTAACCCACACTAGCGCCGGGGAGCTGTTTTTT	CAWSVTHTSAGELFF
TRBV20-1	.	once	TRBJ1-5	TGCAGTGCTAGTCGTAGCGGGGGCATCAATCAGCCCCAGCATTTT	CSASRSGGINQPQHF
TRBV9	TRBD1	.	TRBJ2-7	TGTGCCAGCAGTGGGCCAAGGACAGGGTACGAGCAGTACTTC	CASSGPRTGYEQYF
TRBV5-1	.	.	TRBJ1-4	TGCGCCAGCAGCTTGCAAGGGGCATCCGGCGAAAAACTGTTTTTT	CASSLQGASGEKLFF
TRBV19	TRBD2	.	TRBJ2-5	TGTGCCAGTAGCCGGACTAGCGGGGGGCCACAAGAGACCCAGTACTTC	CASSRTSGGPQETQYF
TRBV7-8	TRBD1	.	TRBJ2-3	TGTGCCAGCAGCCCACGAGTAGGGGGCTCAGATACGCAGTATTTT	CASSPRVGGSDTQYF
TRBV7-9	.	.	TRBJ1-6	TGTGCCACCCCAACATCTCTAGAAGCCTCGGCACCCCTCCACTTT	CATPTSLEASAPLHF
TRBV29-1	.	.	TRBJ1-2	TGCAGCGTTGAACGGGGCTATGGCTACACCTTC	CSVERGYGYTF
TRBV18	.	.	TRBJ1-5	TGTGCCAGCTCACCAGGACAGACCTCGGGGCCCCAGCATTTT	CASSPGQTSGPQHF
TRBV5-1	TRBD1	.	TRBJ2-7	TGCGCCAGCAGCACCCGGACAGGGCCGATGGGCGAGCAGTACTTC	CASSTRTGPMGEQYF
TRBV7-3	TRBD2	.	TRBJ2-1	TGTGCCAGCAGCTTACTAGCGGGATATGAGCAGTTCTTC	CASSLLAGYEQFF
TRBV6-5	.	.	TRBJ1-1	TGTGCCAGCTCTAGCGATCTTGAAGCTTTCTTT	CASSSDLEAFF
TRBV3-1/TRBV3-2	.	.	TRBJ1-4	TGTGCCAGCAGCCAACTGTCAGGGAAAGAAAAACTGTTTTTT	CASSQLSGKEKLFF
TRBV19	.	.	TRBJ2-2	TGTGCCAGTAGTATAGCCACGGGGGGGGAGCTGTTTTTT	CASSIATGGELFF
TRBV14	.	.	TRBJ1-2	TGTGCCAGCAGCCTTTCCGGCGGAGGGAGATATGGCTACACCTTC	CASSLSGGGRYGYTF
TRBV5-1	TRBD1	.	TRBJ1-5	TGCGCCAGCAGCCCTGGTAGTGACAGGGGTAGCCAGCCCCAGCATTTT	CASSPGSDRGSQPQHF
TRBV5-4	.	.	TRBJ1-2	TGTGCCAGCAGCTTGGGAGTACAGGGCTCTTATGGCTACACCTTC	CASSLGVQGSYGYTF
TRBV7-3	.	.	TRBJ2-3	TGTGCCAGCAGCCGCCGGGGGATGACTACAGATACGCAGTATTTT	CASSRRGMTTDTQYF
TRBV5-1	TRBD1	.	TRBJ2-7	TGCGCCAGCAGCGTTGGACAGGGGAGAGACGAGCAGTACTTC	CASSVGQGRDEQYF
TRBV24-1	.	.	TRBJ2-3	TGTGCCACCGCGGATTCTAGGGGCGCGGATACGCAGTATTTT	CATADSRGADTQYF
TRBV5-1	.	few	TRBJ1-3	TGCGCCAGCAGCTTGGCACAGGGCTCTGGAAACACCATATATTTT	CASSLAQGSGNTIYF
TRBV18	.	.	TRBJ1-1	TGTGCCAGCTCACCCGACCTAACAGGAAAGAACACTGAAGCTTTCTTT	CASSPDLTGKNTEAFF
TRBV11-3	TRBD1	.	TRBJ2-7	TGTGCCAGTAGCGAATCGGGACAGCCCTACGAGCAGTACTTC	CASSESGQPYEQYF
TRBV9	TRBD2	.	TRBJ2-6	TGTGCCAGCAGCCCCCGACTAGCGAGTAACTCTGGGGCCAACGTCCTGACTTTC	CASSPRLASNSGANVLTF
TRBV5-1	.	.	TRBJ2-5	TGCGCCAGCAGCTTGCGTCCAGAGACCCAGTACTTC	CASSLRPETQYF
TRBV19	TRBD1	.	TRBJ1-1	TGTGCCAGTAGAACTACGGGACAGAGGAACACTGAAGCTTTCTTT	CASRTTGQRNTEAFF
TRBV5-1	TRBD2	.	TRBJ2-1	TGCGCCAGCTCACCCGGGCGGGGGGGCGGAAGTGAGCAGTTCTTC	CASSPGRGGGSEQFF
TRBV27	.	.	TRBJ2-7	TGTGCCAGCAGTCTTGCCGATTGGTGGGCCCGAGGGTACGAGCAGTACTTC	CASSLADWWARGYEQYF